This paragraph reports one T cell receptor beta chain. Its antigen is unidentified. The data were obtained in a study of blood T cells in healthy people across ages. The overall study: There was about one barcoded beta molecule captured by template switching per two T cells.

This CDR3 region has 17 residues. CDR1 and CDR2 from the germline V gene are MDHEN and SYDVKM. V lost 4 bases, J lost 1 base, and 19 bases lay in between. PCR was performed a second time for about 6 to 11 cycles using a sample-barcoded 5' primer and a J-beta primer mix. Template switching added a 12-random-nucleotide identifier to every cDNA molecule. Using its own MiXCR run on the 5' RACE reads, TCRdb lists one record per CDR3 protein. The data contain 800,000 or so distinct CDR3 sequences, around half of them seen just once; the ten biggest clones take up approximately 18%. Study results and limitations: It was held that diversity estimates obtained from one million T cells represented underestimates.

The sequencing sample was made of blood. This chain joins TRBV28 and TRBJ1-1, with D possibly being TRBD1 (6 bases). The sequence came from a man at least 80 years old in good health. The CDR3 DNA is TGTGCCAGCAGTTCAATCCGAGGGGGTTTGGGGAACACTGAAGCTTTCTTT. Protein product: CASSSIRGGLGNTEAFF.